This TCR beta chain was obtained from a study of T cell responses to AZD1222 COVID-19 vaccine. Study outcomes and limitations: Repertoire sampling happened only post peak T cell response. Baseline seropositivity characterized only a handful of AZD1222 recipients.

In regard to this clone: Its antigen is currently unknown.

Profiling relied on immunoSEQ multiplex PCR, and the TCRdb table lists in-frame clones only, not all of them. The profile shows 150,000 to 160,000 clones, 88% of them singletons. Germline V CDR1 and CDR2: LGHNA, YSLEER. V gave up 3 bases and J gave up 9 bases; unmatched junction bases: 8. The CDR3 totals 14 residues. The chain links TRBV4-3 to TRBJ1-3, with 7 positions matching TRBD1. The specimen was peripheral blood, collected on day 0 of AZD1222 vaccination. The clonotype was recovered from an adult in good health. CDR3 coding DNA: TGCGCCAGCAGCCACTTACAGGGGATAGGCACCATATATTTT. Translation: CASSHLQGIGTIYF.